What follows are 4 T cell receptor beta chains derived from one specimen sequenced in a study of T cell repertoires in cytomegalovirus infection. Each CDR3 protein is one row after TCRdb ran MiXCR on the reads. The sample gives 110,000 or so distinct CDR3 sequences, around 30% of which show up once; 41% is in the top ten. These receptors have no known antigen. Sequenced here: CD8+ T cells from cultured PBMCs, sampled from culture after CMV antigen stimulation. These receptors were obtained from a human donor in good health (CMV status not recorded). Some clones in this sample may be carry-over from other donors' samples.

This clonotype was counted ten times or more. This rearrangement joins TRBV9 to TRBJ1-2; 7 bases are a match to TRBD1. The germline gives CDR1 SGDLS, CDR2 YYNGEE. V shed 4 bases and J 4 bases; nucleotides not matched to a gene: 10. This CDR3 is built from 15 residues. The CDR3 region has the DNA TGTGCCAGCAGCAAACGGACAGGAAATTTCTATGGCTACACCTTC. Translating it yields CASSKRTGNFYGYTF.

V gene TRBV11-1 combines with J gene TRBJ2-3; D is uncertain. Trimming shortened V by 2 bases and J by 3 bases, and 12 bases separated the two germline ends. Germline CDR1 is SGHAT and CDR2 is FQDESV (reference sequence). CDR3 length: 15 residues. The DNA of the CDR3 is TGTGCCAGCAGCTTAACGAATGTACTAACAGATACGCAGTATTTT. This gives the protein CASSLTNVLTDTQYF.

The rearrangement uses TRBV5-6 and TRBJ2-4; D perhaps matches TRBD1 (5 bases). Germline CDR1 and CDR2: SGHDT and YYEEEE. The CDR3 is 15 residues long. V was cut by 0 bases and J by 4 bases, with 11 bases left in between. The CDR3 DNA sequence: TGTGCCAGCAGCTTGGTAAAGGCAGGGAAAAACATTCAGTACTTC. Protein sequence: CASSLVKAGKNIQYF.

This clonotype qualifies as large. The gene calls are TRBV7-2 and TRBJ2-7, with TRBD2 matching 8 bases. Germline V CDR1 and CDR2: SGHTA, FQGNSA. The CDR3 is 14 residues long. V shed 0 bases and J 5 bases; nucleotides not matched to a gene: 3. The CDR3 spells CASSLAGGGHEQYF. DNA for the CDR3: TGTGCCAGCAGCTTAGCCGGGGGGGGCCACGAGCAGTACTTC. Combining the CDR3 with reference TRBV7-2 and TRBJ2-7 gives the whole variable domain GAGVSQSPSNKVTEKGKDVELRCDPISGHTALYWYRQSLGQGLEFLIYFQGNSAPDKSGLPSDRFSAERTGGSVSTLTIQRTQQEDSAVYLCASSLAGGGHEQYFGPGTRLTVT.